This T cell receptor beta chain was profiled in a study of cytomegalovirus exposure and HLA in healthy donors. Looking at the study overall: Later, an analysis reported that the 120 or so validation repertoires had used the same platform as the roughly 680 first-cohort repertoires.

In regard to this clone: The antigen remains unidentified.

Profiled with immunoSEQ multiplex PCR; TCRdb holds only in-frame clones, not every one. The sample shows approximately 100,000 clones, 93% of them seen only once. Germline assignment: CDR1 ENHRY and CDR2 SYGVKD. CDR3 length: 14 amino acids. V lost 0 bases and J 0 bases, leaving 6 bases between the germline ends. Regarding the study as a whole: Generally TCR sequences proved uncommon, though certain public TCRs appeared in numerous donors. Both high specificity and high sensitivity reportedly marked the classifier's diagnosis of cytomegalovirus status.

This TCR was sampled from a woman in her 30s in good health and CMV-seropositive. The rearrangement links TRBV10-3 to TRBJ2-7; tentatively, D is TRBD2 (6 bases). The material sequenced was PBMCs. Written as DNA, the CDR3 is TGTGCCATCAGTGAGTCCGGGAGCTCCTACGAGCAGTACTTC. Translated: CAISESGSSYEQYF.